The T cell receptor (beta chain) described here comes from a study of T cell responses to AZD1222 COVID-19 vaccine. Libraries were prepared by immunoSEQ multiplex PCR; TCRdb keeps only in-frame clonotypes and omits some of them. The profile shows roughly 100,000 clones, 80% to 90% of them singletons. Germline V gene sequence: CDR1 SGHTS, CDR2 YDEGEE. This CDR3 has 13 amino acids. V was shortened by 2 bases and J by 0 bases, with 3 bases between the two germline ends. Study outcomes and limitations: Donors, mostly white British, included more females; clonal diversity was possibly underestimated.

This clone occurred a few times. The antigen is unknown. The V gene is TRBV5-8, the J gene TRBJ1-5; no firm D call. The sample consisted of peripheral blood, taken on day 0 of AZD1222 vaccination. This sequence was found in an adult in good health. CDR3 sequence reads: CASSLHSNQPQHF. For the CDR3, the DNA is TGTGCCAGCAGCTTACATAGCAATCAGCCCCAGCATTTT.